This TCR beta chain was recovered during a study of blood T cell repertoires in COVID-19. As handled by the study authors: Reference gene primer amplification yielded estimated nucleated cell counts. Profiling relied on immunoSEQ multiplex PCR, and the TCRdb table lists in-frame clones only, not all of them. V and J calls and clone size are given by that table; D and trimming were obtained from the DNA. The sample lists about 65,000 clones, 80% to 90% occurring once. The V gene end was trimmed by 7 bases and the J gene end by 3 bases; junction bases not matched to a gene: 2. The CDR3 is 14 residues long. CDR1 and CDR2 (germline): MNHEY, SVGAGI.

This chain connects TRBV6-5 to TRBJ1-6, with TRBD1 matching over 8 bases. The clonotype was recovered from a man older than 75 with acute or convalescent COVID-19. Sequenced material: peripheral blood. In DNA form, the CDR3 reads TGTGCCAGCAACACAGGGGGCTATAATTCACCCCTCCACTTT. Amino acids: CASNTGGYNSPLHF.